A single sample is the source of the 26 T cell receptor beta chains below, sequenced in a study of graft-versus-host responses after intestinal transplantation. Assay used: immunoSEQ multiplex PCR; TCRdb lists only in-frame clones, some missing. The sample contains some 40,000 clones, roughly nine tenths of which appear only once. Sequencing was performed on PBMCs, taken approximately 310 days after intestinal transplant. Receptor source: a human patient who received an intestinal transplant, so some T cells may come from the graft donor.

V usage is TRBV19 and J usage is TRBJ2-3; D not resolved. Germline assignment: CDR1 LNHDA and CDR2 SQIVND (reference sequence). V was pared by 4 bases and J by 0 bases, with 17 bases between. This CDR3 has 17 residues. CDR3 loop: CASSTDPPPYSTDTQYF. The CDR3, as DNA: TGTGCCAGTAGTACAGATCCGCCACCATATAGCACAGATACGCAGTATTTT.

In this sample, this clone turned up once. The V and J genes are TRBV28 and TRBJ2-5; 13 bases fit TRBD2. Germline lookup yields CDR1 MDHEN and CDR2 SYDVKM. V was pared by 1 base and J by 5 bases, with 7 bases of the junction left unmatched. This CDR3 contains 17 residues. CDR3 in amino acids: CASSLYRLAGGSETQYF. In DNA, the CDR3 is TGTGCCAGCAGTTTATACCGACTAGCGGGAGGCTCGGAGACCCAGTACTTC.

This sequence joins TRBV7-9 and TRBJ2-7; the D gene is possibly TRBD2 (6 bases). CDR3 length: 14 residues. Trimming took 6 bases from V and 5 from J, leaving 17 bases between them. Looked up from germline, CDR1 is SEHNR and CDR2 is FQNEAQ (reference sequence). The CDR3 spells CASSTGEDPNEQYF. For the CDR3, the DNA is TGTGCCAGCAGTACGGGGGAGGACCCCAACGAGCAGTACTTC. Together with reference TRBV7-9 and TRBJ2-7, the CDR3 gives the full variable domain: DTGVSQNPRHKITKRGQNVTFRCDPISEHNRLYWYRQTLGQGPEFLTYFQNEAQLEKSRLLSDRFSAERPKGSFSTLEIQRTEQGDSAMYLCASSTGEDPNEQYFGPGTRLTVT.

The table lists this clone with a count of one. The CDR3 region is CASREDSPGELFF. DNA for the CDR3: TGTGCCAGCAGGGAGGACAGCCCCGGGGAGCTGTTTTTT. J is TRBJ2-2 and V is TRBV2, with D possibly being TRBD1 (6 bases). Trimming took off 6 bases at V and 6 bases at J, with 11 bases between the two ends. CDR1 is SNHLY and CDR2 is FYNNEI in the germline V gene. The CDR3 contains 13 residues.

The V and J genes are TRBV7-8 and TRBJ1-1; the D is unclear. CDR1 and CDR2 from the germline V gene are SGHVS and FQNEAQ. The CDR3 totals 14 residues. V lost 0 bases, J lost 0 bases, and 5 bases lay in between. The CDR3 protein is CASSLAEVNTEAFF. The DNA for the CDR3 is TGTGCCAGCAGCTTAGCGGAAGTGAACACTGAAGCTTTCTTT.

The chain is built from TRBV6-5 and TRBJ2-7, with D uncertain. CDR3 length equals 14 residues. Germline CDR1 MNHEY, CDR2 SVGAGI. V was trimmed by 6 bases and J by 5 bases, leaving 17 bases between them. The CDR3 DNA reads TGTGCCAGCAGCTTCCGGGCCAATGTCCACGAGCAGTACTTC. Residues: CASSFRANVHEQYF.

V is TRBV27 and J is TRBJ2-1; 10 positions agree with TRBD1. V shed 1 base, J shed 8 bases, and the junction held 8 bases outside the gene matches. Germline CDR1 and CDR2: MNHEY and SMNVEV (reference sequence). This CDR3 has 16 residues. The CDR3 loop reads CASSLYVGTGAHEQFF. CDR3 DNA sequence: TGTGCCAGCAGTTTATATGTGGGGACAGGGGCCCATGAGCAGTTCTTC.

V gene TRBV2 combines with J gene TRBJ2-5; 10 positions agree with TRBD2. CDR3 size: 16 residues. Germline lookup yields CDR1 SNHLY and CDR2 FYNNEI. The V segment lost 2 bases and the J segment 5 bases; nucleotides outside the gene matches: 8. The CDR3 here is CASSELSGGAKETQYF. CDR3 in DNA: TGTGCCAGCAGTGAATTGAGCGGGGGGGCCAAGGAGACCCAGTACTTC. The full variable domain, in which reference TRBV2 and TRBJ2-5 provide the parts outside the CDR3, is EPEVTQTPSHQVTQMGQEVILRCVPISNHLYFYWYRQILGQKVEFLVSFYNNEISEKSEIFDDQFSVERPDGSNFTLKIRSTKLEDSAMYFCASSELSGGAKETQYFGPGTRLLVL.

The genes are TRBV11-2 and TRBJ1-1, with D tentatively TRBD1 (5 bases). Germline CDR1 SGHAT, CDR2 FQNNGV. Trimming removed 1 base from V and 5 bases from J, with 14 bases in between. This CDR3 has 15 residues. The CDR3 region has the DNA TGTGCCAGCAGCTTAGTTGGGGCCCATGGGACTGAAGCTTTCTTT. Translated, it gives CASSLVGAHGTEAFF.

V is TRBV18 and J is TRBJ2-7; 10 positions match TRBD2. CDR3 length: 15 residues. CDR1 and CDR2 (germline): KGHSH, LQKENI. Trimming took 4 bases from V and 7 from J; bases not matched to a gene: 10. The CDR3 nucleotides read TGTGCCAGCTCACTCCAGACTAGCGGGCTAGGAGAGCAGTACTTC. It specifies CASSLQTSGLGEQYF.

As concerns this clone: The sample has other DNA sequences that encode this CDR3 too. The chain combines TRBV5-8 with TRBJ2-3, with D unresolved. The CDR3 consists of 15 residues. V was clipped by 2 bases and J by 1 base, with 11 bases between them. Germline V gene sequence: CDR1 SGHTS, CDR2 YDEGEE. The CDR3 region is CASSFGVQGTDTQYF. The DNA of the CDR3 is TGTGCCAGCAGCTTTGGGGTTCAGGGCACAGATACGCAGTATTTT.

This clone was observed a handful of times. V is TRBV4-1 and J is TRBJ1-4, with TRBD1 matching over 9 bases. CDR1 is MGHRA and CDR2 is YSYEKL in the germline V gene. The trim removed 0 bases at V and 10 bases at J, leaving 6 bases unmatched. This CDR3 contains 15 residues. Here the CDR3 reads CASSQDGTGWGKLFF. The CDR3 DNA sequence: TGCGCCAGCAGCCAAGATGGGACAGGGTGGGGAAAACTGTTTTTT.

The genes are TRBV27 and TRBJ2-5, with D unresolved. The last part of the DNA fits TRBJ2-7 better; the J call may be wrong. Germline CDR1 reads MNHEY; CDR2 reads SMNVEV (reference sequence). The CDR3 contains 14 residues. The CDR3 spells CASSAPGYDYEQYF. CDR3 DNA: TGTGCCAGCAGTGCCCCAGGTTATGACTACGAGCAGTACTTC.

The chain uses TRBV21-1 and TRBJ1-1. TRBV21-1 is reported as a pseudogene. CDR3 length: 17 amino acids. The CDR3 nucleotides read TGTGCCAGCAGCAAAGCTAACCCGGGCCATCGGTACACTGAAGCTTTCTTT. Residues: CASSKANPGHRYTEAFF.

The chain links TRBV6-1 to TRBJ2-3; D is perhaps TRBD1 (6 bases). Trimming pared 6 bases from V and 4 bases from J, leaving 17 bases between. CDR1 is MNHNS and CDR2 is SASEGT in the germline V gene. The CDR3 extends over 15 amino acids. The CDR3 here is CASSVQGKASDTQYF. The CDR3 DNA is TGTGCCAGCAGCGTACAGGGAAAAGCGTCAGATACGCAGTATTTT.

The rearrangement joins TRBV10-3 to TRBJ2-2; 16 bases are a match to TRBD2. Unmatched junction bases numbered 6, after V lost 7 bases and J lost 4 bases. The V gene's germline CDR1 is ENHRY and CDR2 SYGVKD. The CDR3 contains 17 residues. CDR3 nucleotides: TGTGCCATCACGGGACTAGCGGGAGGGGTGACCACCGGGGAGCTGTTTTTT. Protein product: CAITGLAGGVTTGELFF.

V gene TRBV19 combines with J gene TRBJ2-3, with a possible D match to TRBD2 (6 bases). The length of the CDR3 is 17 residues. Trimming cost V 7 bases and J 5 bases, with 25 bases left between them. Germline CDR1 LNHDA, CDR2 SQIVND (reference sequence). This CDR3 reads CASKVGRTSGGGDTQYF. The DNA for the CDR3 is TGTGCCAGTAAGGTGGGACGGACGTCTGGGGGAGGAGATACGCAGTATTTT.

The chain joins TRBV28 to TRBJ1-1, with TRBD1 as a possible D gene (5 bases). The CDR3 has 13 amino acids. Germline V gives CDR1 MDHEN, CDR2 SYDVKM. V gave up 7 bases and J gave up 10 bases, with 19 bases separating them. CDR3 in amino acids: CASTERGVGGAFF. CDR3 coding DNA: TGTGCCAGCACCGAAAGGGGAGTCGGGGGAGCTTTCTTT.

The chain uses TRBV4-1 and TRBJ2-1, with D maybe TRBD1 (6 bases). The V gene lost 1 base and the J gene lost 7 bases, with 17 bases spanning the gap. Germline V gene lookup returns CDR1 MGHRA and CDR2 YSYEKL. The CDR3 covers 16 residues. The CDR3 region is CASSQVAASQGNEQFF. CDR3 DNA: TGCGCCAGCAGCCAAGTGGCAGCGTCACAGGGAAATGAGCAGTTCTTC.

CDR3 DNA: TGTGCCATCAAGGGCTCCTACAATGAGCAGTTCTTC. Its translation is CAIKGSYNEQFF. J is TRBJ2-1 and V is TRBV10-3; D unresolved. Trimming stripped 7 bases from V and 0 bases from J, with 4 bases between. The germline V gene has CDR1 ENHRY and CDR2 SYGVKD. The length of the CDR3 is 12 residues.

This chain uses TRBV2 with TRBJ2-3; the match to TRBD2 covers 8 bases. Per the germline V gene, CDR1 is SNHLY and CDR2 is FYNNEI. V gave up 6 bases and J gave up 4 bases; unmatched junction bases: 3. CDR3 length equals 13 residues. The CDR3 sequence is CASRETSADTQYF. The CDR3 DNA reads TGTGCCAGCAGGGAGACTAGCGCAGATACGCAGTATTTT.

The chain joins TRBV19 to TRBJ1-5; TRBD1 agrees at 9 bases. Germline CDR1 is LNHDA and CDR2 is SQIVND (reference sequence). V gave up 3 bases and J gave up 3 bases; unmatched junction bases: 6. CDR3 length equals 16 residues. Here the CDR3 reads CASSIPGTGLNQPQHF. The CDR3 nucleotides read TGTGCCAGTAGTATTCCCGGGACAGGGCTCAATCAGCCCCAGCATTTT.

This sequence joins TRBV7-9 and TRBJ1-5; weak D call: TRBD1 (6 bases). In germline, CDR1 is SEHNR, CDR2 FQNEAQ (reference sequence). V was pared by 5 bases and J by 9 bases, with 17 bases between. CDR3 length: 14 amino acids. CDR3 amino acids: CASSPGQGKAPQHF. The CDR3 nucleotides are TGTGCCAGCAGCCCCGGCCAGGGGAAAGCGCCCCAGCATTTT. Drawing the rest from reference TRBV7-9 and TRBJ1-5, the complete variable domain is DTGVSQNPRHKITKRGQNVTFRCDPISEHNRLYWYRQTLGQGPEFLTYFQNEAQLEKSRLLSDRFSAERPKGSFSTLEIQRTEQGDSAMYLCASSPGQGKAPQHFGDGTRLSIL.

The V gene is TRBV28, the J gene TRBJ1-5, with 8 positions matching TRBD1. The V segment lost 5 bases and the J segment 0 bases; nucleotides outside the gene matches: 9. This CDR3 comprises 17 residues. CDR1 and CDR2 (germline): MDHEN, SYDVKM. The CDR3 loop reads CASSLTGQENSNQPQHF. The CDR3 DNA follows: TGTGCCAGCAGTCTTACGGGACAGGAAAATAGCAATCAGCCCCAGCATTTT. Full variable domain (missing parts from reference TRBV28 and TRBJ1-5): DVKVTQSSRYLVKRTGEKVFLECVQDMDHENMFWYRQDPGLGLRLIYFSYDVKMKEKGDIPEGYSVSREKKERFSLILESASTNQTSMYLCASSLTGQENSNQPQHFGDGTRLSIL.

The rearrangement links TRBV20-1 to TRBJ2-7; 8 positions match TRBD1. CDR1 and CDR2 from the germline V gene are DFQATT and SNEGSKA (reference sequence). V shed 6 bases, J shed 6 bases, and the junction held 4 bases outside the gene matches. The CDR3 covers 11 residues. The CDR3: CSALTGGEQYF. The DNA for the CDR3 is TGCAGTGCCCTTACAGGGGGCGAGCAGTACTTC.

The J gene is TRBJ1-5, the V gene TRBV2; D might be TRBD1 (5 bases). This CDR3 is 13 amino acids long. Trimming removed 7 bases at V and 2 bases at J, with 9 bases between. CDR1 and CDR2 from the germline V gene are SNHLY and FYNNEI. CDR3 amino acids: CASTGSRNQPQHF. CDR3 bases: TGTGCCAGCACAGGGTCTCGCAATCAGCCCCAGCATTTT.